This TCR beta chain was found in a study of blood T cells in healthy people across ages. The wider study: Through template switching, about one barcoded beta molecule was captured per two T cells, as measured in model experiments. The study, taken as a whole, reports: Estimated diversity, derived from one million T cells, was regarded as an underestimate. Observed TCR beta diversity per million T cells went down as age went up. This fall followed a roughly linear course with age. Researchers said unsorted PBMCs prevented a conclusive naive versus antigen-experienced comparison.

Remarks on this clonotype: The antigen remains unidentified.

PCR was performed a second time for roughly 7 to 11 cycles using a sample-barcoded 5' primer and a J-beta primer mix. One entry per CDR3 protein, called by TCRdb with MiXCR from the 5' RACE reads. The sample lists 790,000 or so distinct CDR3 sequences, roughly 50% occurring once. The sequence derives from a man in his forties or fifties in good health. What was sequenced was blood.

CDR3 sequence (DNA): TGCAGTGGAACCGGCGGGGTTAAAGATACGCAGTATTTT. This translates into CSGTGGVKDTQYF. V usage is TRBV20-1 and J usage is TRBJ2-3; D might be TRBD2 (6 bases). V was pared by 7 bases and J by 5 bases, with 16 bases between. Per germline, CDR1 DFQATT and CDR2 SNEGSKA (reference sequence). The CDR3 length is 13 residues.